This TCR beta chain is from a study of cytotoxic CD8 clonotypes in ibrutinib-treated CLL. Germline-derived CDR1 and CDR2 are SGDLS and YYNGEE. Trimming left V 3 bases short and J 8 bases short, with 8 bases between. The CDR3 consists of 11 residues. Genomic DNA (around 2 micrograms) was obtained from cryopreserved PBMCs for construction of TCR beta libraries. This table comes from immunoSEQ multiplex PCR, and its TCRdb copy is limited to in-frame clones, with some not included. The top ten clones hold about 10% of a sample with about 200,000 clones, roughly 73% of them seen once. The TCR originated in a human donor with chronic lymphocytic leukemia. This chain uses TRBV9 with TRBJ1-2, with a possible D match to TRBD1 (5 bases). The starting material was PBMCs, obtained after 12 months of ibrutinib treatment. The CDR3 DNA reads TGTGCCAGCAGCGGCAGGGTGGGCTACACCTTC. It specifies CASSGRVGYTF.